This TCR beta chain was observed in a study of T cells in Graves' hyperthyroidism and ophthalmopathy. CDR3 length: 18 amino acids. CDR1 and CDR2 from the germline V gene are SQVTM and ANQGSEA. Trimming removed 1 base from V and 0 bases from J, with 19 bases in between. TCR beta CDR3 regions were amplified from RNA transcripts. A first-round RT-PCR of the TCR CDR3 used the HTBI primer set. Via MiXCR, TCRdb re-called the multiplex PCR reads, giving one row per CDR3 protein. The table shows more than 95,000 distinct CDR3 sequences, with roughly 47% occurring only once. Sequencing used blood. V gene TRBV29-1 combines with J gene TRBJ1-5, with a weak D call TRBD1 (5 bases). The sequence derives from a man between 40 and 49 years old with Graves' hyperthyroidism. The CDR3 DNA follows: TGCAGCGTTGAAGCCCCCGCGGGGCCTACGTATAGCAATCAGCCCCAGCATTTT. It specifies CSVEAPAGPTYSNQPQHF.